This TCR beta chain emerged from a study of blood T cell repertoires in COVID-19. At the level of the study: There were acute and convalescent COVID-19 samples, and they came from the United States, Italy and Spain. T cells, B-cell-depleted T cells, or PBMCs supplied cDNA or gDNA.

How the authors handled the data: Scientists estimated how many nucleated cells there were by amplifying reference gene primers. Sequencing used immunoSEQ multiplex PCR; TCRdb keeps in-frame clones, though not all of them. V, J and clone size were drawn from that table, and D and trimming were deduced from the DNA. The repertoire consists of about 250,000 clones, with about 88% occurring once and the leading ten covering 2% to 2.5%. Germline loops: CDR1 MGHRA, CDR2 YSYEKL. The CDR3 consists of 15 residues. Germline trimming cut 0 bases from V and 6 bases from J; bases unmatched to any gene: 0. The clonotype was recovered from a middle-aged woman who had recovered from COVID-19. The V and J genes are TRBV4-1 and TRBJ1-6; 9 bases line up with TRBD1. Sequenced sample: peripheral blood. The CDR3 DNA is TGCGCCAGCAGCCAAGAGGGACAGGGTAATTCACCCCTCCACTTT. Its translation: CASSQEGQGNSPLHF.